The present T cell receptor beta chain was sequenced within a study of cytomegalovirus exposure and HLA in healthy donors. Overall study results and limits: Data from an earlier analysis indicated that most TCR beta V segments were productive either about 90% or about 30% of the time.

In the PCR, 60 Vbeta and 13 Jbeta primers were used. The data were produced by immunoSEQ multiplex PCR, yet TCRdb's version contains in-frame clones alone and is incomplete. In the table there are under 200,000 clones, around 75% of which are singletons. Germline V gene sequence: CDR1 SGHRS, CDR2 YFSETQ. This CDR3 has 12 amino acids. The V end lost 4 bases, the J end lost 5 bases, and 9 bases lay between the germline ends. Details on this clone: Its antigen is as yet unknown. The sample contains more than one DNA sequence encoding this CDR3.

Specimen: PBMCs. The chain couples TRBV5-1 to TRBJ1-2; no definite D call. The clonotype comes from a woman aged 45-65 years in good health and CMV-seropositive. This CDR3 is CASSLEGYGYTF. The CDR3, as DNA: TGCGCCAGCAGCCTAGAGGGATATGGCTACACCTTC.